The source of this TCR beta chain is a study of cytomegalovirus exposure and HLA in healthy donors. Study as a whole: The 110 million or so unique TCR beta sequences, from about 170 million T cells, were found by an earlier analysis.

The CDR3 totals 16 residues. In the case of this clone: The antigen is not known.

Primers: 60 Vbeta forward and 13 Jbeta reverse. Clones were sequenced by immunoSEQ multiplex PCR, and TCRdb holds only the in-frame ones, with some missing. Listed are around 100,000 clones; roughly 6.6% falls within the top ten. Study results and caveats: In a later analysis, at a false discovery rate of 0.05, roughly 18,000 TCR beta sequences were associated with HLA alleles.

The sequenced sample consisted of PBMCs. This chain uses TRBV21-1 with TRBJ1-5; whether TRBD1, the table's D call, matches the DNA was not checked. TRBV21-1 corresponds to a pseudogene. The TCR comes from a man aged 35-49 years in good health and CMV-seropositive. CDR3 in amino acids: CASNGTGDYSNQPQHF. In DNA form, the CDR3 reads TGTGCCAGCAACGGGACAGGCGATTATAGCAATCAGCCCCAGCATTTT.